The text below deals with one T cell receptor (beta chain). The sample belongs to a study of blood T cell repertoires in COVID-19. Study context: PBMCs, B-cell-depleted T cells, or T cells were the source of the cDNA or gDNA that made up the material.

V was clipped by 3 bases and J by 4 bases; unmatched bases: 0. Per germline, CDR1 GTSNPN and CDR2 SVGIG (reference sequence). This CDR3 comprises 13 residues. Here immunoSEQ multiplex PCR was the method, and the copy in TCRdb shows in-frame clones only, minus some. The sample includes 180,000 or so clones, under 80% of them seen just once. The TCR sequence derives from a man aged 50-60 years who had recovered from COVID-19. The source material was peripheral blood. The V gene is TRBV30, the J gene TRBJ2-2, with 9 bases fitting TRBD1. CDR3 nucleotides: TGTGCCTGGAGACAGGGGGCCACCGGGGAGCTGTTTTTT. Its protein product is CAWRQGATGELFF.